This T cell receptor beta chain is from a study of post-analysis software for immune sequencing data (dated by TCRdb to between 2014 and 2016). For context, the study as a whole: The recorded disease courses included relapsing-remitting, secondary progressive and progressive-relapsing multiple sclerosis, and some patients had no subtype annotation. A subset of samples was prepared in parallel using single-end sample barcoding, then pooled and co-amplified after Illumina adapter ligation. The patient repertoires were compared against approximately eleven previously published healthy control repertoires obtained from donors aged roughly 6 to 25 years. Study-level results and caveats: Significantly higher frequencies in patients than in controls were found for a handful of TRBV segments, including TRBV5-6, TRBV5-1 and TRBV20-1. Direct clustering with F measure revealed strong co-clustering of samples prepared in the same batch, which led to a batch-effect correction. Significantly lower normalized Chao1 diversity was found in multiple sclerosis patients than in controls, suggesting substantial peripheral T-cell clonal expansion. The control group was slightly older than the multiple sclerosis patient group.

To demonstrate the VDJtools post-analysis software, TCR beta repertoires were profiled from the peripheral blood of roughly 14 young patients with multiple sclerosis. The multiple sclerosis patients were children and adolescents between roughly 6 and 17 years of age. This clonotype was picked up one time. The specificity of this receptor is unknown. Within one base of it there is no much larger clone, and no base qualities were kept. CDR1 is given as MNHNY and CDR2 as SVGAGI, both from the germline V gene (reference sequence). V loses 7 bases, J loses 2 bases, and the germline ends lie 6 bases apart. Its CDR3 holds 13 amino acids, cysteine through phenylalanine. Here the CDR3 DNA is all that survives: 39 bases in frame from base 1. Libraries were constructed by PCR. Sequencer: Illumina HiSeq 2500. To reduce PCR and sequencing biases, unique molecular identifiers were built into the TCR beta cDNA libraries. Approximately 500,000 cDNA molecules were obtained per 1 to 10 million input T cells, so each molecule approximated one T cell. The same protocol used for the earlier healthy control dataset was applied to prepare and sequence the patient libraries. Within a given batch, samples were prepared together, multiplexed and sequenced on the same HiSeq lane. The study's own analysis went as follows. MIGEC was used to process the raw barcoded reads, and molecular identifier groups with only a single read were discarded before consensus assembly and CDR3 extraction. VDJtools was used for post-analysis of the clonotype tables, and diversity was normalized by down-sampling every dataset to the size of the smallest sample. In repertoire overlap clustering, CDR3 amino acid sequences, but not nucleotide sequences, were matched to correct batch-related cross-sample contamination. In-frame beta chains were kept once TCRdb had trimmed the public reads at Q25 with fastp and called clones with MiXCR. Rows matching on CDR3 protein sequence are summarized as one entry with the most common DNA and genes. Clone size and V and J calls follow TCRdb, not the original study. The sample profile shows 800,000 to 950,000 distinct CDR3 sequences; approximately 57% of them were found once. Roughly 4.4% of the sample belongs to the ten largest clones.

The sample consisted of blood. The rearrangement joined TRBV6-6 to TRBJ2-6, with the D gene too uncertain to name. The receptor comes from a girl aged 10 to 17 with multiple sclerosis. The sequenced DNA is TGTGCCAGCACCATGACTGGGGCCAACGTCCTGACTTTC. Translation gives CASTMTGANVLTF.